One sample yielded the 20 T cell receptor beta chains listed below, sequenced in a study of blood T cells in healthy people across ages. Primed by a sample-barcoded 5' primer and a J-beta primer mix, a second PCR proceeded for roughly 7 to 12 cycles. TCRdb itself ran the 5' RACE reads through MiXCR, one entry per CDR3 protein. The sample holds about 570,000 distinct CDR3 sequences, 25% to 30% seen once. The sequenced sample was blood. Every receptor here comes from a woman between 65 and 79 years old in good health.

This sequence joins TRBV7-9 and TRBJ2-2, with D uncertain. The CDR3 covers 11 residues. Deletions cut 5 bases from V and 10 bases from J, with 8 bases between. CDR1 and CDR2 from the germline V gene are SEHNR and FQNEAQ (reference sequence). This chain's CDR3 is CASSPQEELFF. For the CDR3, the DNA is TGTGCCAGCAGCCCCCAAGAGGAGCTGTTTTTT.

In its sample, this clonotype was seen a few times. The V gene is TRBV7-2, the J gene TRBJ2-3; D is perhaps TRBD1 or TRBD2 (5 bases each). CDR1 is SGHTA, CDR2 FQGNSA, per germline. Between the trimmed V and J ends, which lost 5 bases and 4 bases, there was a span of 16 bases. CDR3 length equals 15 residues. CDR3 bases: TGTGCCAGCAGCGCCCGGGGCCAGTTCGCAGATACGCAGTATTTT. Its protein product is CASSARGQFADTQYF.

CDR3 nucleotide sequence: TGTGCCAGCAGCTCCACGGGACTAGCGGGGTGGCAGTTCTTC. It codes for CASSSTGLAGWQFF. The V gene is TRBV7-2, the J gene TRBJ2-5, with 13 bases aligning to TRBD2. The DNA end favors TRBJ2-1, so the J call may be wrong. This CDR3 region has 14 residues. Germline V gene lookup returns CDR1 SGHTA and CDR2 FQGNSA.

This clonotype was picked up many times. The chain is built from TRBV7-2 and TRBJ2-5; 10 positions match TRBD1. The J call may be in error: the DNA end matches TRBJ2-1 better. This CDR3 has 14 residues. Germline CDR1 is SGHTA and CDR2 is FQGNSA. The CDR3 loop is CASSLGQGRNEQFF. Written as DNA, the CDR3 is TGTGCCAGCAGCCTGGGACAGGGGCGGAATGAGCAGTTCTTC.

Concerning this clonotype itself: Given a much more abundant clone one base away, this may be a read error. The gene calls are TRBV7-8 and TRBJ2-7; D remains unclear. V shed 6 bases and J shed 7 bases, with 16 bases lying between them. CDR1 and CDR2 from the germline V gene are SGHVS and FQNEAQ. This CDR3 has 13 residues. The CDR3 reads CASSLEFRGEQYF. CDR3 DNA sequence: TGTGCCAGCAGTCTCGAGTTCCGTGGGGAGCAGTACTTC.

The table lists this clonotype with a few counts. This sequence joins TRBV5-1 and TRBJ1-6; 7 positions match TRBD1. The CDR3 is 14 residues long. Trimming took 7 bases from V and 7 from J; bases not matched to a gene: 8. The germline V gene has CDR1 SGHRS and CDR2 YFSETQ. The CDR3, as DNA: TGCGCCAGCGGGCAGGGGGTAGGAAATTCACCCCTCCACTTT. Translating it yields CASGQGVGNSPLHF.

This rearrangement joins TRBV7-3 to TRBJ2-7; 11 bases map to TRBD2. Germline CDR1 SGHTA, CDR2 FQGTGA. The CDR3 extends over 16 amino acids. V lost 1 base and J lost 5; bases outside the gene matches: 7. The CDR3 nucleotides are TGTGCCAGCAGCTTAATGGCTACTAGCGGGAGCCACGAGCAGTACTTC. It translates to CASSLMATSGSHEQYF.

Regarding this clonotype: A much larger clone is a single base away; this may be a read error. Since the CDR3 does not end with the conserved phenylalanine or tryptophan, this likely comes from a read error. The gene calls are TRBV20-1 and TRBJ1-1; D is uncertain. The V gene's germline CDR1 is DFQATT and CDR2 SNEGSKA (reference sequence). V was trimmed by 5 bases and J by 4 bases, leaving 11 bases between them. This CDR3 contains 12 residues. Here the CDR3 reads CSASISGTEAFL. CDR3 DNA sequence: TGCAGTGCTTCGATTAGCGGCACTGAAGCTTTCCTT.

This clonotype turned up a few times. V gene TRBV12-3 or TRBV12-4 combines with J gene TRBJ1-5, with D uncertain. The CDR3 length is 11 residues. With 5 bases removed from V and 9 bases from J, the gap between germline ends came to 8 bases. CDR3 coding DNA: TGTGCCAGCAGTGCTGCTGGGCCCCAGCATTTT. This codes for CASSAAGPQHF.

The chain is built from TRBV27 and TRBJ1-6; D may be TRBD1 (6 bases). V lost 6 bases and J 1 base, leaving 10 bases between the germline ends. CDR3 size: 15 residues. In germline, CDR1 is MNHEY, CDR2 SMNVEV (reference sequence). CDR3: CASSPGQSYNSPLHF. The CDR3 DNA sequence: TGTGCCAGCAGCCCCGGACAGTCCTATAATTCACCCCTCCACTTT.

The chain employs TRBV7-3 and TRBJ1-1, with D uncertain. The length of the CDR3 is 13 residues. Deletions cut 8 bases from V and 0 bases from J, with 10 bases between. In germline, CDR1 is SGHTA, CDR2 FQGTGA. CDR3 region: CASQKQMNTEAFF. The CDR3 DNA sequence: TGTGCCAGCCAGAAACAGATGAACACTGAAGCTTTCTTT.

CDR3: CSAEGLAGDYEQYF. CDR3 DNA: TGCAGTGCGGAAGGACTAGCGGGGGACTACGAGCAGTACTTC. J is TRBJ2-5 and V is TRBV20-1; TRBD2 aligns across 13 bases. The DNA end is a closer match to TRBJ2-7, so the J assignment may be wrong. Germline values: CDR1 DFQATT, CDR2 SNEGSKA (reference sequence). CDR3 length equals 14 residues.

This clonotype was observed a handful of times. The chain is built from TRBV6-1 and TRBJ2-5; D call uncertain. The CDR3 consists of 14 residues. Trimming pared 0 bases from V and 3 bases from J, leaving 8 bases between. Germline V CDR1 and CDR2: MNHNS, SASEGT. This chain's CDR3 is CASSEAGLEETQYF. Here the CDR3 DNA reads TGTGCCAGCAGTGAAGCGGGTCTAGAAGAGACCCAGTACTTC.

Ten or more counts support this clonotype. The chain employs TRBV2 and TRBJ1-4, with 9 nucleotides matching TRBD1. The CDR3 length is 14 residues. Germline V CDR1 and CDR2: SNHLY, FYNNEI. Trimming at V came to 8 bases and at J to 6 bases, leaving 7 bases not matched to a gene. The CDR3 DNA is TGTGCCAGCGGACCACAGGGGGCTGATGAAAAACTGTTTTTT. Amino acid sequence: CASGPQGADEKLFF.

V is TRBV29-1 and J is TRBJ2-5, with 9 bases that match TRBD1. Losses at the gene ends were 2 bases for V and 2 bases for J; bases not matched to a gene: 9. The CDR3 is 16 residues long. CDR1 SQVTM and CDR2 ANQGSEA come from the germline V gene. The CDR3 is CSVEKTGTGRQETQYF. CDR3 nucleotides: TGCAGCGTTGAAAAAACCGGGACAGGGCGACAAGAGACCCAGTACTTC.

This clonotype was detected only a few times. The chain links TRBV4-2 to TRBJ2-1; 9 nucleotides line up with TRBD2. Germline CDR1 reads LGHNA; CDR2 reads YNFKEQ. Trimming removed 5 bases from V and 1 base from J; junction bases left unmatched: 3. The CDR3 extends over 15 amino acids. This chain's CDR3 is CASSRLAGSYNEQFF. CDR3 in DNA: TGTGCCAGCAGCAGGCTAGCGGGGTCCTACAATGAGCAGTTCTTC.

This clonotype was observed a few times. The J gene is TRBJ1-4, the V gene TRBV12-3 or TRBV12-4, with D unresolved. CDR3 length: 17 amino acids. V lost 5 bases and J lost 0, with 16 bases in between. The CDR3 here is CASSPSVSGSTNEKLFF. CDR3 DNA: TGTGCCAGCAGTCCCTCCGTTTCAGGCTCAACTAATGAAAAACTGTTTTTT.

In its sample, this clonotype was seen a few times. Mismatch with germline at one junction end may stem from a read error. J is TRBJ1-5 and V is TRBV3-1; D uncertain. Germline V gives CDR1 LGHDT, CDR2 YNNKEL (reference sequence). The CDR3 loop spans 15 amino acids. The CDR3 DNA follows: TGTGCCAGCAGCCATAGGGATCATAGCAATCAGCCCCAGCACTTT. Protein sequence: CASSHRDHSNQPQHF. The full variable domain, rest sourced from reference TRBV3-1 and TRBJ1-5, is DTAVSQTPKYLVTQMGNDKSIKCEQNLGHDTMYWYKQDSKKFLKIMFSYNNKELIINETVPNRFSPKSPDKAHLNLHINSLELGDSAVYFCASSHRDHSNQPQHFGDGTRLSIL.

The V gene is TRBV20-1, the J gene TRBJ2-5; 8 positions match TRBD2. Trimming removed 6 bases from V and 4 bases from J; junction bases left unmatched: 13. Looked up from germline, CDR1 is DFQATT and CDR2 is SNEGSKA (reference sequence). The CDR3 sequence is 15 residues long. The CDR3 DNA reads as TGCAGTGCCCTTCATAGCGGGATACACGGAGAGACCCAGTACTTC. Its protein is CSALHSGIHGETQYF.

This chain joins TRBV4-3 and TRBJ2-3; D tentatively reads TRBD1 or TRBD2 (5 bases each). The CDR3 is 13 residues long. Germline CDR1 LGHNA, CDR2 YSLEER. V lost 3 bases and J lost 6, with 10 bases in between. In DNA form, the CDR3 reads TGCGCCAGCAGCCAGGGGGATAGGGATACGCAGTATTTT. The encoded protein is CASSQGDRDTQYF.